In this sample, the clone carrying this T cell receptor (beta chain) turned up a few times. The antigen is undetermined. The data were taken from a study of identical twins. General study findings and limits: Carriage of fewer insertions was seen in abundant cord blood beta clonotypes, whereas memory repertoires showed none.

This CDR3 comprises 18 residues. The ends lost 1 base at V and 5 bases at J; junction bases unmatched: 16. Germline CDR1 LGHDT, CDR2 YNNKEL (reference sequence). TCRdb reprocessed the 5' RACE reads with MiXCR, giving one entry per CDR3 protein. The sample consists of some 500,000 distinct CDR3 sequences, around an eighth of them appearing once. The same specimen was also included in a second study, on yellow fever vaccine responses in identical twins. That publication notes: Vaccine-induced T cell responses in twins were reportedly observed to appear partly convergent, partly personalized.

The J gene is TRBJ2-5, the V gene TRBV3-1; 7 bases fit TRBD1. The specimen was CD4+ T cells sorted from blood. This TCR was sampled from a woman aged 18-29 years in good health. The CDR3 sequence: CASSQVYAGGQRSETQYF. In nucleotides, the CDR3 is TGTGCCAGCAGCCAAGTTTATGCAGGGGGACAGCGCTCGGAGACCCAGTACTTC.